The 30 T cell receptor beta chains below were found in one sample sequenced in a study of CD8+CD57+ T cells in acquired aplastic anemia. CD8+CD57+ cell expansion, shown by flow cytometry, had occurred in the patients selected for sequencing. The template used for profiling TCR beta VDJ and CDR3 was genomic DNA. TCRdb fed the reads into MiXCR, producing one record per CDR3 protein. The data show 150,000 to 200,000 distinct CDR3 sequences, about half seen once. Sample: sorted CD4+, CD8+, or CD8+CD57+ T cells (not recorded which) from PBMCs. The receptors come from a human donor with aplastic anemia.

This clonotype was observed many times. The chain combines TRBV6-1 with TRBJ2-5; the D gene is possibly TRBD1 (6 bases). V was shortened by 6 bases and J by 0 bases, with 14 bases between the two germline ends. This CDR3 contains 15 residues. The germline V gene has CDR1 MNHNS and CDR2 SASEGT. The CDR3 DNA reads TGTGCCAGCAGAATGTATCAGGGGAACCAAGAGACCCAGTACTTC. Amino acids: CASRMYQGNQETQYF.

This clonotype was detected ten times or more. The V call is TRBV2, the J call TRBJ1-5, with 10 nucleotides matching TRBD1. The CDR3 has 14 residues. Trimming removed 5 bases from V and 7 bases from J; junction bases left unmatched: 5. Germline V CDR1 and CDR2: SNHLY, FYNNEI. The CDR3 protein is CASSRDRGHQPQHF. In DNA form, the CDR3 reads TGTGCCAGCAGTCGGGACAGGGGACACCAGCCCCAGCATTTT.

V gene TRBV7-3 combines with J gene TRBJ1-6; D remains unclear. With 1 base removed from V and 4 bases from J, the gap between germline ends came to 8 bases. In germline, CDR1 is SGHTA, CDR2 FQGTGA. CDR3 length equals 15 residues. The CDR3: CASSLRAEYNSPLHF. Written as DNA, the CDR3 is TGTGCCAGCAGCTTAAGGGCAGAATATAATTCACCCCTCCACTTT.

The chain carries TRBV10-3 and TRBJ2-7; TRBD1 matches 7 bases. Germline loops: CDR1 ENHRY, CDR2 SYGVKD. V lost 6 bases and J lost 0; bases outside the gene matches: 5. CDR3 length: 14 amino acids. This CDR3 reads CAIRRGTVSYEQYF. CDR3 DNA sequence: TGTGCCATCAGGAGAGGGACAGTCTCCTACGAGCAGTACTTC.

V is TRBV2 and J is TRBJ2-7; perhaps TRBD2 as D (7 bases). The DNA matches TRBJ2-5 better at its end, which makes the J call doubtful. Germline lookup yields CDR1 SNHLY and CDR2 FYNNEI. The CDR3 spans 14 residues. CDR3 residues: CASRRKGGRETQYF. In DNA form, the CDR3 reads TGTGCCAGCAGACGCAAGGGGGGGCGGGAGACCCAGTACTTC.

Notes on this clonotype: Because the CDR3 is missing its conserved closing phenylalanine or tryptophan, this is likely a read error. The rearrangement uses TRBV10-2 and TRBJ1-2; 7 bases map to TRBD1. This CDR3 comprises 14 residues. Germline V gene lookup returns CDR1 WSHSY and CDR2 SAAADI. The V gene end was trimmed by 6 bases and the J gene end by 2 bases; junction bases not matched to a gene: 6. CDR3 sequence: CASRETGTNYGYTS. The CDR3 nucleotides are TGCGCCAGCAGGGAGACAGGGACGAACTATGGCTACACCTCC.

The chain has TRBV10-3 and TRBJ2-7; unclear D gene. Germline CDR1 is ENHRY and CDR2 is SYGVKD. V shed 8 bases and J shed 1 base, with 12 bases lying between them. CDR3 size: 13 residues. CDR3 sequence reads: CAIWDSSSYEQYF. In DNA form, the CDR3 reads TGTGCCATCTGGGATTCTTCGTCCTACGAGCAGTACTTC.

This clonotype was counted at least ten times. The V gene is TRBV20-1, the J gene TRBJ1-5, with TRBD1 matching 12 bases. The CDR3 is 14 amino acids. Trimming took 2 bases from V and 7 from J; bases not matched to a gene: 3. Germline lookup yields CDR1 DFQATT and CDR2 SNEGSKA (reference sequence). DNA for the CDR3: TGCAGTGCTAGAACCGGGACAGGGGGCCAGCCCCAGCATTTT. Amino acids: CSARTGTGGQPQHF.

The V call is TRBV5-1, the J call TRBJ2-7; D is perhaps TRBD1 (5 bases). CDR3 length equals 14 residues. Germline CDR1 reads SGHRS; CDR2 reads YFSETQ. Trimming removed 0 bases from V and 3 bases from J, with 10 bases in between. CDR3 residues: CASSLDSQGYEQYF. In DNA form, the CDR3 reads TGCGCCAGCAGCTTGGATTCGCAGGGCTACGAGCAGTACTTC. Variable domain in full (rest from reference TRBV5-1 and TRBJ2-7): KAGVTQTPRYLIKTRGQQVTLSCSPISGHRSVSWYQQTPGQGLQFLFEYFSETQRNKGNFPGRFSGRQFSNSRSEMNVSTLELGDSALYLCASSLDSQGYEQYFGPGTRLTVT.

The gene calls are TRBV24-1 and TRBJ1-4; 8 nucleotides agree with TRBD1. V lost 2 bases and J lost 4; bases outside the gene matches: 8. The CDR3 has 17 amino acids. The germline gives CDR1 KGHDR, CDR2 SFDVKD. The CDR3 sequence: CATSDSGTGPLNEKLFF. For the CDR3, the DNA is TGTGCCACCAGTGATTCCGGGACAGGCCCTCTTAATGAAAAACTGTTTTTT.

V gene TRBV2 combines with J gene TRBJ1-3, with D perhaps TRBD1 (6 bases). The germline CDR1 and CDR2 sequences are SNHLY and FYNNEI. Trimming removed 7 bases from V and 0 bases from J, with 19 bases in between. The CDR3 covers 17 residues. The CDR3 sequence is CASNGLKRQASGNTIYF. As DNA, the CDR3 is TGTGCCAGCAACGGTCTGAAGAGACAGGCCTCTGGAAACACCATATATTTT.

This clonotype showed up many times. V and J are TRBV7-2 and TRBJ1-1; D remains unclear. The V end was cut by 7 bases, the J end by 8 bases, with 11 bases between. The germline V gene has CDR1 SGHTA and CDR2 FQGNSA. The CDR3 runs to 11 residues. The CDR3 here is CASTLLQEAFF. DNA for the CDR3: TGTGCCAGCACCCTCCTCCAGGAAGCTTTCTTT.

The chain is built from TRBV7-3 and TRBJ2-7; possibly TRBD2 for D (6 bases). Between the trimmed V and J ends, which lost 4 bases and 0 bases, there was a span of 13 bases. The germline V gene has CDR1 SGHTA and CDR2 FQGTGA. The CDR3 is 15 amino acids. The CDR3 sequence: CASSWAGSHSYEQYF. DNA for the CDR3: TGTGCCAGCAGCTGGGCGGGGTCACACTCCTACGAGCAGTACTTC.

This clonotype was seen repeatedly, ten times or more. CDR3 loop: CATSDAGERSGYTF. DNA of the CDR3: TGTGCCACCAGTGATGCAGGGGAAAGAAGTGGCTACACCTTC. The V and J genes are TRBV24-1 and TRBJ1-2, with a possible D match to TRBD1 (6 bases). Germline values: CDR1 KGHDR, CDR2 SFDVKD. V was pared by 3 bases and J by 7 bases, with 14 bases between. The CDR3 runs 14 residues.

V is TRBV24-1 and J is TRBJ2-1, with 8 bases lining up with TRBD2. Germline trimming cut 10 bases from V and 6 bases from J; bases unmatched to any gene: 7. The CDR3 is made up of 13 amino acids. Germline-derived CDR1 and CDR2 are KGHDR and SFDVKD. This chain's CDR3 is CATRRGGSNEQFF. DNA of the CDR3: TGTGCCACACGACGGGGGGGATCCAATGAGCAGTTCTTC.

This clonotype was recorded at least ten times. The chain has TRBV9 and TRBJ1-1; D is perhaps TRBD1 (5 bases). The V end was cut by 0 bases, the J end by 1 base, with 10 bases between. Germline assignment: CDR1 SGDLS and CDR2 YYNGEE. The CDR3 is 15 residues long. For the CDR3, the DNA is TGTGCCAGCAGCGTAGCTGGAAGGGGGAACACTGAAGCTTTCTTT. The encoded protein is CASSVAGRGNTEAFF.

This clonotype showed up many times. The chain is built from TRBV10-3 and TRBJ2-1; perhaps TRBD2 as D (6 bases). The CDR3 runs 13 residues. Trimming removed 5 bases at V and 10 bases at J, with 15 bases between. Per the germline V gene, CDR1 is ENHRY and CDR2 is SYGVKD. The CDR3 DNA follows: TGTGCCATCAGTCGCCCTGGCGGAGGGGAGCAGTTCTTC. This codes for CAISRPGGGEQFF.

This clonotype was observed at least ten times. The V call is TRBV12-3 or TRBV12-4, the J call TRBJ2-1; D possibly corresponds to TRBD2 (6 bases). Trimming stripped 4 bases from V and 4 bases from J, with 20 bases between. The CDR3 loop spans 17 amino acids. CDR3 loop: CASSSPLGQRVYNEQFF. The CDR3 nucleotides are TGTGCCAGCAGTTCCCCCTTGGGCCAGCGGGTTTACAATGAGCAGTTCTTC.

This clonotype appeared a few times. The chain combines TRBV6-2 or TRBV6-3 with TRBJ1-2, with TRBD1 identical over 7 bases. This CDR3 contains 16 residues. Germline CDR1 is MNHEY and CDR2 is SVGEGT. V was clipped by 6 bases and J by 5 bases; unmatched bases: 15. The CDR3 region is CASSPWVRGTEYGYTF. The CDR3 DNA follows: TGTGCCAGCAGCCCTTGGGTGAGAGGGACAGAATATGGCTACACCTTC.

This clonotype was seen only a few times. The chain joins TRBV15 to TRBJ2-5; D gene ambiguous. The CDR3 runs to 14 residues. CDR1 and CDR2 from the germline V gene are LNHNV and YYDKDF (reference sequence). V was trimmed by 5 bases and J by 5 bases, leaving 15 bases between them. Here the CDR3 DNA reads TGTGCCACCAGCTGGGTGCCTTCCGGCGAGACCCAGTACTTC. It specifies CATSWVPSGETQYF.

This clonotype was seen only once. Here the CDR3 DNA reads TGTGCCAGTAGTCCTCGACTAGCGGGGGGGCTTGGGGATACGCAGTATTTT. Protein: CASSPRLAGGLGDTQYF. This chain joins TRBV19 and TRBJ2-3; 14 bases fit TRBD2. V dropped 5 bases and J dropped 6; count of bases not matched to a gene: 10. The CDR3 is 17 amino acids. CDR1 is LNHDA, CDR2 SQIVND, per germline (reference sequence).

The chain is built from TRBV6-1 and TRBJ2-7, with 16 bases lining up with TRBD2. V lost 6 bases and J lost 5; bases outside the gene matches: 7. Germline loops: CDR1 MNHNS, CDR2 SASEGT. The CDR3 sequence is 16 residues long. CDR3 DNA: TGTGCCAGCAGGGGACTAGCGGGAGGGCCGTCCCACGAGCAGTACTTC. Its protein product is CASRGLAGGPSHEQYF.

This clonotype occurred many times. V and J are TRBV2 and TRBJ2-1; 9 bases fit TRBD2. Trimming took 6 bases from V and 10 from J; bases not matched to a gene: 13. Germline V gene lookup returns CDR1 SNHLY and CDR2 FYNNEI. The CDR3 length is 15 residues. The CDR3 is CASRVEAGGRGEQFF. The CDR3 bases are TGTGCCAGCAGGGTCGAGGCGGGGGGGCGGGGGGAGCAGTTCTTC.

The genes are TRBV6-1 and TRBJ2-1, with D possibly matching TRBD2 (5 bases). The germline gives CDR1 MNHNS, CDR2 SASEGT. Deletions cut 6 bases from V and 8 bases from J, with 11 bases between. This CDR3 contains 12 residues. CDR3: CASRDLAHEQFF. The CDR3 DNA reads TGTGCCAGCAGAGACCTAGCCCATGAGCAGTTCTTC.

The V call is TRBV19, the J call TRBJ2-5; a weak D match, TRBD1 (7 bases). Germline V gives CDR1 LNHDA, CDR2 SQIVND (reference sequence). The CDR3 length is 15 residues. V was pared by 6 bases and J by 4 bases, with 18 bases between. CDR3 in DNA: TGTGCCAGTAGCAACTTTAGACAGGGAGGAGAGACCCAGTACTTC. Translation: CASSNFRQGGETQYF.

The rearrangement uses TRBV24-1 and TRBJ2-5; TRBD1 matches 8 bases. The CDR3 totals 16 residues. CDR1 and CDR2 (germline): KGHDR, SFDVKD. Germline trimming cut 0 bases from V and 5 bases from J; bases unmatched to any gene: 7. The CDR3 sequence is CATSDLQGWTGETQYF. DNA of the CDR3: TGTGCCACCAGTGATTTGCAAGGTTGGACAGGGGAGACCCAGTACTTC.

The V and J genes are TRBV15 and TRBJ1-4; 11 bases align to TRBD1. Trimming took 4 bases from V and 4 from J; bases not matched to a gene: 2. Germline-derived CDR1 and CDR2 are LNHNV and YYDKDF (reference sequence). The CDR3 spans 15 residues. CDR3 DNA sequence: TGTGCCACCAGCACCGGGACAGGGGGTAATGAAAAACTGTTTTTT. Encoded protein: CATSTGTGGNEKLFF. The full variable domain, in which reference TRBV15 and TRBJ1-4 provide the parts outside the CDR3, is DAMVIQNPRYQVTQFGKPVTLSCSQTLNHNVMYWYQQKSSQAPKLLFHYYDKDFNNEADTPDNFQSRRPNTSFCFLDIRSPGLGDTAMYLCATSTGTGGNEKLFFGSGTQLSVL.

This clonotype showed up just a few times. The rearrangement uses TRBV18 and TRBJ2-5; D ambiguous. V gave up 2 bases and J gave up 1 base, with 8 bases separating them. Looked up from germline, CDR1 is KGHSH and CDR2 is LQKENI. The CDR3 extends over 14 amino acids. Here the CDR3 DNA reads TGTGCCAGCTCACCAACGGAGCCCCAAGAGACCCAGTACTTC. It is translated as CASSPTEPQETQYF. Looking up the rest from reference TRBV18 and TRBJ2-5 gives the full variable domain: NAGVMQNPRHLVRRRGQEARLRCSPMKGHSHVYWYRQLPEEGLKFMVYLQKENIIDESGMPKERFSAEFPKEGPSILRIQQVVRGDSAAYFCASSPTEPQETQYFGPGTRLLVL.

This clonotype was picked up many times. The chain is built from TRBV4-2 and TRBJ2-5; tentative D call: TRBD2 (6 bases). V was shortened by 1 base and J by 9 bases, with 12 bases between the two germline ends. This CDR3 is 13 amino acids long. The germline CDR1 and CDR2 sequences are LGHNA and YNFKEQ. CDR3 coding DNA: TGTGCCAGCAGCCAAGCGACTGGGGAGGCCCAGTACTTC. Protein product: CASSQATGEAQYF.

Of note for this clonotype: This may be a read error, as it is one base from a much larger clone. J is TRBJ1-1 and V is TRBV14, with D unresolved. In germline, CDR1 is SGHDN, CDR2 FVKESK. Trimming left V 4 bases short and J 7 bases short, with 16 bases between. The CDR3 is 14 amino acids. The CDR3 DNA sequence: TGTGCCAGCAGCCGAGATTTTGCGACTGGTGAAGCTTTCTTT. This translates into CASSRDFATGEAFF.